Below, one T cell receptor beta chain is given with its context. Its antigen is not identified. Naivety among CD8 cells was defined by CD45RO negativity and positive CCR7 selection, thereby excluding terminally differentiated effector memory CD45RA+ cells. The data originate from a study of shared clonotypes between healthy human individuals. General study results and limits: Represented diversity (both genetic and exposure-history) was limited by the small number of donors. A handful of donors held 4.5% to 5% of naive CD4 clonotypes in common. Generation of non-shared clonotypes was less probable than generation of clonotypes shared by all four donors.

CDR3 length: 17 residues. CDR1 and CDR2 (germline): SGDLS, YYNGEE. V dropped 0 bases and J dropped 3; count of bases not matched to a gene: 6. Deep-level settings were used for running the assay. TCRdb keeps only in-frame clones here, not all; method: immunoSEQ multiplex PCR. The repertoire has roughly 2 million clones, approximately 95% of them found once; the top ten carry around 1.1%. The clonotype comes from a young man in good health. Sequencing was carried out using naive CD8+ T cells sorted from blood. This rearrangement joins TRBV9 to TRBJ2-1; 10 bases fit TRBD2. The CDR3 is CASSVAASGRVYNEQFF. Written as DNA, the CDR3 is TGTGCCAGCAGCGTAGCTGCAAGCGGGAGGGTCTACAATGAGCAGTTCTTC.